This is a list of T cell receptor beta chains from one sample in a study of T cell changes during pregnancy in multiple sclerosis. Only in-frame clones appear in the TCRdb table, and some are missing; sequencing was by immunoSEQ multiplex PCR. The table records approximately 110,000 clones, approximately 89% of them present only once. Material: peripheral blood, obtained after pregnancy. These receptors all stem from a female donor with multiple sclerosis, enrolled in a pregnancy study. CDR3s include the opening cysteine and the closing phenylalanine or tryptophan. The D gene is left open where the match is weak. The size field is filled for only some rows; it gives once, few, many or a size class.

v_gene	abundance	j_gene	d_gene	CDR3nt	CDR3aa
TRBV6-5	once	TRBJ1-5	TRBD1	TGTGCCAGCAGTGGACAGGGCTATAGCAATCAGCCCCAGCATTTT	CASSGQGYSNQPQHF
TRBV4-1	.	TRBJ1-1	.	TGCGCCAGCAGCCACCCACCGGGGGAGGGTGCCACTGAAGCTTTCTTT	CASSHPPGEGATEAFF
TRBV2	.	TRBJ1-6	TRBD1	TGTGCCAGCACCCCGACAGGGGAATCACCCCTCCACTTT	CASTPTGESPLHF
TRBV6-6	.	TRBJ2-7	TRBD1	TGTGCCAGCAGATTTAGGACAGGGGACGGGGCGCAGTACTTC	CASRFRTGDGAQYF
TRBV29-1	.	TRBJ1-2	.	TGCAGCGTTGAATTAGGGGTTTTTCCTTATGGCTACACCTTC	CSVELGVFPYGYTF
TRBV6-1	.	TRBJ1-2	TRBD1	TGTGCCAGCAGTGAATACAGGGGACCCTATGGCTACACCTTC	CASSEYRGPYGYTF
TRBV5-1	.	TRBJ2-7	TRBD1	TGCGCCAGCAGCCCAGGGGTAACAGGGGGCGCGTCCTACGAGCAGTACTTC	CASSPGVTGGASYEQYF
TRBV6-5	.	TRBJ1-1	.	TGTGCCAGCAGCCGCCGGGGTGGGCCCGAAACTGAAGCTTTCTTT	CASSRRGGPETEAFF
TRBV27	once	TRBJ1-5	.	TGTGCCAGCAGTTTAGGGGGCGAGAGACGTCAGCCCCAGCATTTT	CASSLGGERRQPQHF
TRBV9	.	TRBJ2-3	TRBD2	TGTGCCAGCAGCGTAGGAGCGGGGAGCACAGATACGCAGTATTTT	CASSVGAGSTDTQYF
TRBV13	.	TRBJ1-1	TRBD1	TGTGCCAGCAGCGGACAGGGGATCACTGAAGCTTTCTTT	CASSGQGITEAFF
TRBV19	.	TRBJ1-3	.	TGTGCCAGTAGTATGGCAGGGGACGGAAACACCATATATTTT	CASSMAGDGNTIYF
TRBV7-7	.	TRBJ2-3	TRBD2	TGTGCTAGCAGCTTAGTCCCGGGGGGGCCGGGTTGGACAGATACGCAGTATTTT	CASSLVPGGPGWTDTQYF
TRBV11-2	.	TRBJ1-1	.	TGTGCCAGCAGCCCCCCTCTGGGGAGGCACACTGAAGCTTTCTTT	CASSPPLGRHTEAFF
TRBV19	.	TRBJ2-5	TRBD2	TGTGCCAGTAGTCCCGGGACGTTCTTTGGGAGGGCTCAAGAGACCCAGTACTTC	CASSPGTFFGRAQETQYF
TRBV20-1	.	TRBJ2-7	.	TGCAGTGCCAGTAGCTTGGGCGAGCAGTACTTC	CSASSLGEQYF
TRBV2	once	TRBJ2-5	TRBD2	TGTGCCAGCAGTAGACTAGCGGCCGAGACCCAGTACTTC	CASSRLAAETQYF
TRBV6-5	.	TRBJ1-5	.	TGTGCCAGCAGCCTGGGGGGTTTTCAGCCCCAGCATTTT	CASSLGGFQPQHF
TRBV6-6	.	TRBJ2-7	TRBD1	TGTGCCAGCAGCAGGGGACAGGGAAACACCTACGAGCAGTACTTC	CASSRGQGNTYEQYF
TRBV5-8	.	TRBJ2-2	.	TGTGCCAGCAGCTTGGGATCGCAGGTGGTTGAGAACACCGGGGAGCTGTTTTTT	CASSLGSQVVENTGELFF
TRBV2	.	TRBJ2-5	.	TGTGCCAGCAGACCACCTACTCTAGAAGAGACCCAGTACTTC	CASRPPTLEETQYF
TRBV30	.	TRBJ1-5	.	TGTGCCTGGAGCAAAAAATTAAGTAGTAGCAATCAGCCCCAGCATTTT	CAWSKKLSSSNQPQHF
TRBV6-5	.	TRBJ2-3	TRBD2	TGTGCCAGCAGTTACGGGACTAGCGGGGGATCTACGCAGTATTTT	CASSYGTSGGSTQYF
TRBV6-1	.	TRBJ1-1	TRBD1	TGTGCCGGCGCCGGGACAGGGGGCTTTGGGACTGAAGCTTTCTTT	CAGAGTGGFGTEAFF
TRBV5-1	.	TRBJ1-1	.	TGCGCCAGCAGCTTGGCAGGAACGAACACTGAAGCTTTCTTT	CASSLAGTNTEAFF
TRBV19	.	TRBJ2-5	TRBD2	TGTGCCAGCCAAGCGGGGCCACAAGAGACCCAGTACTTC	CASQAGPQETQYF
TRBV15	.	TRBJ2-7	TRBD1	TGTGCCATCGGTACAGGGGCCGAGCAGTACTTC	CAIGTGAEQYF
TRBV29-1	.	TRBJ2-7	TRBD2	TGCAGCGCCGTAGCGGGGGCCCGCTACGAGCAGTACTTC	CSAVAGARYEQYF
TRBV5-1	.	TRBJ2-7	.	TGCGCCAGCACTGGACAGACCCCCTACGAGCAGTACTTC	CASTGQTPYEQYF
TRBV6-5	.	TRBJ2-1	.	TGTGCCAGCAGAGGTAGCGTCAATGAGCAGTTCTTC	CASRGSVNEQFF
TRBV5-1	.	TRBJ2-2	.	TGCGCCAGCAGCTTGGGGCACATCGCGAACACCGGGGAGCTGTTTTTT	CASSLGHIANTGELFF
TRBV5-1	.	TRBJ2-5	.	TGCGCCAGCAGCCTTATGGGCGGAGGTGGCGAGACCCAGTACTTC	CASSLMGGGGETQYF
TRBV5-1	.	TRBJ1-1	.	TGCGCCAGCATGGAGAGTGGGAACACTGAAGCTTTCTTT	CASMESGNTEAFF
TRBV7-6	once	TRBJ2-3	TRBD1	TGTGCCAGCAGCTTAGTTTTAGGGGGCCGTTTCCCAGATACGCAGTATTTT	CASSLVLGGRFPDTQYF
TRBV7-9	.	TRBJ2-1	TRBD1	TGTGCCAGCAGCGCCCAGACAGGGTATGAGCAGTTCTTC	CASSAQTGYEQFF
TRBV5-4	.	TRBJ2-7	TRBD1	TGTGCCAGCAGCTGGGACAGCCTCGCCGAGCAGTACTTC	CASSWDSLAEQYF
TRBV7-9	.	TRBJ2-2	TRBD2	TGTGCCAGCAGCCCGCGGGGGTGGGAAGACACCGGGGAGCTGTTTTTT	CASSPRGWEDTGELFF
TRBV5-6	.	TRBJ2-5	.	TGTGCCAGCAGCTTGGGGCGGGGCGGAGAGACCCAGTACTTC	CASSLGRGGETQYF
TRBV27	.	TRBJ1-2	TRBD1	TGTGCCAGCAGTATCAGACAGGGTAATAACTATGGCTACACCTTC	CASSIRQGNNYGYTF
TRBV7-8	once	TRBJ2-3	TRBD2	TGTGCCAGCAGCGGCCAAGGACTAGCGGCTAGCACAGATACGCAGTATTTT	CASSGQGLAASTDTQYF
TRBV15	.	TRBJ2-7	.	TGTGCCACCAGCAGAGATGAGAATGTGAAGCAGTACTTC	CATSRDENVKQYF
TRBV10-3	.	TRBJ1-1	.	TGTGCCATCAGTGAGTCGACAGTCACTGAAGCTTTCTTT	CAISESTVTEAFF
TRBV5-1	.	TRBJ2-7	.	TGCGCCAGCAGCCTCACAACTGGACATTCCTACGAGCAGTACTTC	CASSLTTGHSYEQYF
TRBV9	.	TRBJ1-3	TRBD1	TGTGCCAGCAGCGTGGGACAGGGGCCTGGAAACACCATATATTTT	CASSVGQGPGNTIYF
TRBV19	.	TRBJ1-2	.	TGTGCCAGTAGTGCATCTCGGGAGGACTATGGCTACACCTTC	CASSASREDYGYTF
TRBV9	.	TRBJ2-7	.	TGTGCCAGCAGCGTAGAGGTGGGACTTACCTACGAGCAGTACTTC	CASSVEVGLTYEQYF
TRBV5-8	.	TRBJ2-7	.	TGTGCCAGCAGCCTCACACCCTCAACCAGTACCTACGAGCAGTACTTC	CASSLTPSTSTYEQYF
TRBV6-1	.	TRBJ2-2	TRBD1	TGTGCCAGCAGTGTTTCCGGGACAGAGTTGCCCGGGGAGCTGTTTTTT	CASSVSGTELPGELFF